Sequencing of this TCR beta chain was carried out in a study of a mutant IDH1 vaccine in newly diagnosed glioma. Whole-study context: Vaccination began 4-6 weeks post radiotherapy alone, or with temozolomide cycles. Patients were pretreated with radiotherapy, temozolomide, or both, mostly both.

The protocol was immunoSEQ multiplex PCR, while the TCRdb copy is restricted to in-frame clones and leaves out a portion. The sample contains 25,000 to 30,000 clones, about 89% of which appear only once. The sample holds one count of this clone. Antigen specificity is unknown. Germline V lookup: CDR1 SGHKS, CDR2 YYEKEE (reference sequence). The CDR3 consists of 16 residues. J lost 4 bases, V lost 4 bases, and 7 bases had no gene match. Time point meaning: week 5, during vaccination. It was 300 ug of mutant IDH1 20-mer peptide that made up each vaccine dose, given with topical imiquimod. New WHO grade 3 or 4 IDH1-mutant, ATRX-lost astrocytomas were present in all donors. General study points: Apparently, pseudoprogression bore no relation to changes among the top peripheral T cell clonotypes.

The gene calls are TRBV5-5 and TRBJ1-5; 11 bases are a match to TRBD1. Material: PBMCs, obtained from a glioma patient whose treatment included an IDH1 peptide vaccine. This clonotype was obtained from a man aged 18-30 years with glioma. The CDR3 protein is CASSVRDRGGNQPQHF. The CDR3 DNA reads TGTGCCAGCAGCGTCCGGGACAGGGGGGGAAATCAGCCCCAGCATTTT.